The rows below give T cell receptor beta chains drawn from one sample of a study of read filtering for tumor transcriptome and immune sequencing. TCRdb redid the calling of the reads with MiXCR, one entry per CDR3 protein. The sample holds 20,000 to 30,000 distinct CDR3 sequences, about 20% seen once. The sample taken for sequencing was a population of CD138-negative cells sorted from bone marrow. The receptors originated from a donor at least 40 years old with multiple myeloma. Both conserved end residues are part of each CDR3. The order of the fields is J gene, clone size, V gene, D gene, CDR3 DNA, CDR3 protein. D genes are given only for firm matches. Clone size is given for some rows only: seen once, a few or many times, or a class if the clone is expanded.

TRBJ2-3,NA,TRBV19,NA,TGTGCCAGTAGTATCGACATCGGATCAGATACGCAGTATTTT,CASSIDIGSDTQYF
TRBJ1-2,NA,TRBV28,TRBD1,TGTGCCAGCAGTTCGACAGGGGCATATGGCTACACCTTC,CASSSTGAYGYTF
TRBJ1-4,NA,TRBV5-1,TRBD1,TGCGCCAGCAGCTTTGGACAGGCCCCAACAACTAATGAAAAACTGTTTTTT,CASSFGQAPTTNEKLFF
TRBJ2-6,many,TRBV3-1,NA,TGTGCCAGCAGCCCCCGGGGGTCCATCTACTCTGGGGCCAACGTCCTGACTTTC,CASSPRGSIYSGANVLTF
TRBJ2-1,many,TRBV7-9,NA,TGTGCCAGCAGCATCCCCCGAGTGGCCGTGACACGAAGCTCCTACAATGAGCAGTTCTTC,CASSIPRVAVTRSSYNEQFF
TRBJ2-5,many,TRBV29-1,TRBD2,TGCAGCGTTGAAGATGGGCTAGCGGGGGAGACCCAGTACTTC,CSVEDGLAGETQYF
TRBJ2-3,few,TRBV6-6,NA,TGTGCCAGCACTGGGGGCGCCGATACGCAGTATTTT,CASTGGADTQYF
TRBJ1-1,many,TRBV5-8,NA,TGTGCCAGCAGCTTGCTTAAAGACAGCATATTTAACACTGAAGCTTTCTTT,CASSLLKDSIFNTEAFF
TRBJ1-1,few,TRBV19,NA,TGTGCCAGTAGTATTGGAACCGTGGCGGCTTTCTTT,CASSIGTVAAFF
TRBJ2-7,many,TRBV6-5,NA,TGTGCCAGCAGGAGGGACATCTCTCCTAACGAGCAGTACTTC,CASRRDISPNEQYF
TRBJ1-6,few,TRBV6-6,NA,TGTGCCAGCAGCGCCAGTTCTCCCGATAATTCACCCCTCCACTTT,CASSASSPDNSPLHF
TRBJ2-2,few,TRBV6-2/TRBV6-3,NA,TGTGCCAGCTCCCTCGCCTTTGACACCGGGGAGCTGTTTTTT,CASSLAFDTGELFF
TRBJ1-1,many,TRBV7-9,NA,TGTGCCAGCAGCATCGGGTTGGCTGAAGCTTTCTTT,CASSIGLAEAFF
TRBJ1-1,NA,TRBV11-2,NA,TGTGCCAGCAGCTTAGTAAGCGGGGACACTGAAGCTTTCTTT,CASSLVSGDTEAFF
TRBJ2-2,NA,TRBV5-1,TRBD1,TGCGCCAGCAGCCGGACAGGGGTGACCGGGGAGCTGTTTTTT,CASSRTGVTGELFF
TRBJ1-1,many,TRBV20-1,NA,TGCAGTGCTAGAGACCTAGGGGAGGACGGGAACACTGAAGCTTTCTTT,CSARDLGEDGNTEAFF
TRBJ1-3,NA,TRBV9,NA,TGTGCCAGCAGCCCCGGGCCCTCTGGAAACACCATATATTTT,CASSPGPSGNTIYF
TRBJ1-6,many,TRBV28,NA,TGTGCCAGCAGTCTACTGGAACTGGAGAATTCACCCCTCCACTTT,CASSLLELENSPLHF
TRBJ1-4,few,TRBV28,TRBD1,TGTGCCAGCAGGTGGACAGGGGAAAGTGAAAAACTGTTTTTT,CASRWTGESEKLFF
TRBJ2-5,many,TRBV29-1,NA,TGCAGTGTAAGCACAGGCCAAGAGACCCAGTACTTC,CSVSTGQETQYF
TRBJ2-5,few,TRBV20-1,TRBD2,TGCAGTGCTAGGACTAGCGGGGGAGCTCAAGAGACCCAGTACTTC,CSARTSGGAQETQYF
TRBJ2-1,NA,TRBV6-1,NA,TGTGCCAGCAGTGCGGAGGGACGGCACAATGAGCAGTTCTTC,CASSAEGRHNEQFF
TRBJ2-5,many,TRBV7-3,NA,TGTGCCAGCAGCTTATGGGGCCAACAAGAGACCCAGTACTTC,CASSLWGQQETQYF
TRBJ1-2,NA,TRBV19,TRBD1,TGTGCCTCCCAACCGAGACAGGGACGAAACTATGGCTACACCTTC,CASQPRQGRNYGYTF